Reported below is one TCR beta chain. It has no known antigen specificity. Within one base of it there is no much larger clone, and no base qualities were kept. The receptor library was made with the immunoSEQ multiplex PCR assay. The multiplex PCR relied on a mix of 60 forward primers for TCR Vbeta segments and 13 reverse primers for TCR Jbeta segments. The CDR3 region of rearranged TCR beta genes was amplified from genomic DNA with a multiplex PCR assay. The amplified TCR beta libraries were sequenced on the Illumina HiSeq System as 87-base-pair reads. Per the original workflow: A later analysis tallied 70 million to 100 million unique TCR beta chains across the approximately 670 repertoires, and some 10 million of those chains were shared by two or more donors. Raw reads were error-corrected and collapsed into unique sequences by a nearest-neighbor algorithm in which closely related sequences were merged to remove PCR and sequencing errors. Alignment of CDR3 sequences to IMGT reference sequences was used to assign V, D and J gene segments. For a sequence to be retained, at least a six-nucleotide match to both a V gene segment and a J gene segment was required. Rearrangements were called productive when the CDR3 lacked stop codons and stayed in frame with V and J; all others were non-productive. Following IMGT convention, CDR3 was defined as the stretch from the second conserved V-encoded cysteine up to the conserved J-encoded phenylalanine. The earlier analysis of some 600 of the donors excluded sequences that lacked an unambiguous match to a single V gene segment. An earlier analysis of fewer than 750 of the donors classified V segments as functional when productive rearrangements were above 56.7% and as segregating when the standard deviation between donors was above 5%. A statistical classification framework was built to diagnose cytomegalovirus status from the catalog of TCR beta chain sequences. A later analysis assigned V and J genes by comparing TCR nucleotide sequences with IMGT/GENE-DB human TR gene sequences. A later analysis assigned CDR3 sequences and most-parsimonious VDJ recombination scenarios with the TCRdist pipeline. A later analysis defined each TCR beta chain by its CDR3 amino acid sequence plus V-gene family, and excluded reads lacking a unique V-gene family. A later analysis removed roughly 590 highly shared, low-generation-probability nucleotide sequences to deal with suspected cross-contamination and a sequencing artifact. For each public chain, a later analysis derived a clonal expansion index from normalized ranks of inferred template counts within each repertoire. In a later analysis, generation probabilities were computed using a VDJ recombination model fitted to out-of-frame rearrangements, and the results were checked against IGoR. A later analysis scored TCR-TCR, TCR-HLA and TCR-CMV co-occurrence with hypergeometric tests, applying a repertoire-size bias correction to TCR pairs. To estimate false discovery rates, a later analysis permuted the HLA or CMV assignments 20 times. In a later analysis, co-occurring TCRs were grouped using DBSCAN, with TCRdist sequence similarity added in when clustering inside HLA-allele-positive subsets. Repertoires with fewer than 30,000 or more than 120,000 public chains, plus five repertoires with anomalous nucleotide sharing, were excluded from co-occurrence clustering. TCRdb's version of the immuneACCESS table is confined to in-frame rearrangements and falls short of the full clone set. An unresolved V gene accounts for under half of the shortfall where checked; the remainder is of unknown origin. The V and J calls and the clone size are those of that table, but D and trimming were determined from the DNA. This sample has under 200,000 clones in its table, and about 80% of those were observed once. Jointly, the top ten make up 2.1% of the sample.

The data are from a study of cytomegalovirus exposure and HLA in healthy donors (dated by TCRdb to about 2017). Concerning the study at large: An earlier analysis of several hundred of the donors reported around 280 Gb of sequence data and some 110 million unique TCR beta sequences obtained from 150 million to 200 million T cells. On average, over 200,000 unique TCR beta nucleotide sequences were sequenced per donor among about 400 genotyped donors of the cohort, with approximately 18% of those sequences being non-productive. To decide whether each TCR beta V gene segment behaved as functional or pseudogenic, an earlier analysis of several hundred of the donors relied on high-throughput TCR beta sequencing. Using immunosequencing, the study profiled T cell repertoires from about 650 subjects and related those repertoires to cytomegalovirus serostatus. An early release that covered some 640 HLA-typed donors contained 300 to 350 gigabases of sequencing data and 75 million to 100 million unique TCR sequences. The number of donors typed differed by locus, with about 629-630 for A, B, C, DRB1 and DQB1, about 500 for DQA1, 600 to 610 for DPA1, and under 490 for DPB1. Genome-wide SNP genotypes for about 65% of the 666 donors were used in a later genetic analysis, which treated that subset as a discovery cohort. Of the 398 genotyped donors, 65% to 90% fell in the genetic ancestry cluster associated with self-reported Caucasian donors. Donor age, sex, ethnicity and CMV serostatus were compiled together with the repertoire data. To predict cytomegalovirus infection status, the study combined high-throughput TCR immunosequencing, statistical association of individual TCRs with disease status, and machine learning. Four or five DR-DQ haplotypes were handled as single units for association and clustering, since linkage in the cohort was strong. HLA typing included class I and class II loci at four-digit resolution. All discovery cohort repertoires had been generated on a single sequencing platform. Rather than using new phenotypic data, the later analysis identified candidate immune exposures from TCR beta sequences and from how often those sequences occurred across donors. A later analysis re-examined previously published TCR beta repertoires from around 670 donors and added high-resolution HLA genotyping to investigate patterns of TCR occurrence. The study was designed to test whether signatures of past pathogen exposure could be identified by cataloging public T cell receptors. Along with the roughly 610-subject first cohort, a separate validation cohort of over a hundred different subjects was used. Points the paper makes about the study in general: When HLA alleles, especially DR and DQ, strongly co-occurred, TCR associations were difficult to assign to individual alleles. While some public TCRs were present in many individuals, most TCR sequences turned up only very rarely across donors. In a later analysis, several top co-occurrence clusters were reported to appear linked to parvovirus B19, influenza, CMV and Epstein-Barr virus. Most CMV-associated TCR beta chains appeared to be HLA-restricted in a later analysis, and the HLA associations seemed to be driven largely by CMV exposure. Some IMGT-functional V segments, including TRBV6-2 and TRBV6-3, could not be distinguished by the 87-base-pair reads and were therefore excluded. In a later analysis, HLA-associated TCR beta chains showed more clonal expansion and lower generation probabilities than non-associated chains that were equally common. For the cohort, immune exposure information was limited to CMV serostatus. Sequencing depth was assumed to be roughly uniform across donors in the presence/absence analyses, though that assumption may not hold. In this cohort, only TCR beta chains were sequenced, and detectable features were limited by the absence of alpha or paired-chain data. The earlier analysis of 587 of the donors excluded 15 to 20 rarely observed V segments, including chromosome 9 orphons, because counts were too low. A further reported finding was that TCR beta sequences accurately predicted the HLA-A and HLA-B alleles for most subjects in the first cohort. Linkage disequilibrium might explain the correlated functional status among segregating V segments, but an unknown experimental factor could not be excluded. HLA typing was unavailable for some donors at each locus, so association tests used only the typed subset. The authors suggested that the approach could potentially be generalized to other disease states and immunological phenotypes. The classifier was reported to diagnose cytomegalovirus status with high specificity and sensitivity in both the original and validation cohorts. A later analysis found that TCR association rates varied across HLA loci, with DRB1 alleles showing the most associated TCRs and HLA-C alleles the fewest. The study gave a list of about 170 TCR beta chains associated with cytomegalovirus. In a later analysis, about 16,000 TCR beta sequences were associated with specific HLA alleles at a false discovery rate of 0.05. In vitro tests confirmed that a few of the cytomegalovirus-associated TCR beta chains recognize cytomegalovirus antigens. A later genetic analysis reported fewer N-insertions in productive TCRs among donors in an Asian-associated ancestry cluster than the roughly 700-donor mean. A cluster of highly shared sequence variants was judged likely to represent a technical artifact of the sequencing pipeline. In a later genetic analysis, a missense DCLRE1C variant was associated with V-gene and J-gene trimming of TCR beta chains, and the association was replicated in an independent cohort. In an earlier analysis of about 550 of the donors, most TCR beta V segments were observed in productive rearrangements about 87% or about 30% of the time, broadly matching IMGT annotations.

In total, approximately 690 healthy bone marrow donors made up the cohort. All cohort members were sampled while nominally healthy, although unrecorded immune exposures were likely present. The donor tested CMV seronegative, placing the donor among the 350 or so seronegative members of the cohort. Each donor provided a peripheral blood sample, and peripheral blood mononuclear cells were used for TCR beta sequencing. The Qiagen DNeasy Blood Extraction Kit was used to extract genomic DNA from the blood cell samples. The CDR3 has 13 amino acids, counting the end cysteine and phenylalanine. The retained sequence is limited to the CDR3, 39 bases, with the frame set at the first base. The trim is 4 bases for V and 1 base for J, with a gap of 7 bases between the germline ends. The germline V gene encodes CDR1 SQVTM and CDR2 ANQGSEA.

Sequenced material: PBMCs. The receptor was isolated from a man in his forties or fifties in good health and CMV-seronegative. The receptor chain draws on TRBV29-1 and TRBJ2-2, with no confident D gene call. The CDR3 has the sequence CSVVGLNTGELFF. The bases are TGCAGCGTTGTGGGCTTGAACACCGGGGAGCTGTTTTTT.